The rows below give T cell receptor beta chains drawn from one sample of a study of shared clonotypes between healthy human individuals. The repertoire was sequenced with immunoSEQ multiplex PCR; TCRdb's copy has only in-frame clones and lacks some. The sample has about 2.4 million clones, approximately 93% seen once; the top ten hold more than 0.35%. Sample: naive CD4+ T cells from PBMCs. Receptor source: a man in his late teens or twenties in good health. Some clones in this sample may be carry-over from other donors' samples. CDR3s include the opening cysteine and the closing phenylalanine or tryptophan. The D gene is left open where the match is weak. Size values are once, few and many counts, or a class for expanded clones, and some rows have none.

j_call: TRBJ2-1; d_call: TRBD2; v_call: TRBV5-4; clone_size: .; cdr3_length: 16; cdr3_aa: CASSQQTGTNYNEQFF; cdr3_nt: TGTGCCAGCAGCCAACAGACCGGGACTAACTACAATGAGCAGTTCTTC
j_call: TRBJ1-5; d_call: .; v_call: TRBV5-1; clone_size: .; cdr3_length: 17; cdr3_aa: CASSRRRMSGQYQPQHF; cdr3_nt: TGCGCCAGCAGCAGGCGTCGAATGAGCGGACAGTATCAGCCCCAGCATTTT
j_call: TRBJ1-2; d_call: .; v_call: TRBV7-3; clone_size: .; cdr3_length: 12; cdr3_aa: CATIGGDYGYTF; cdr3_nt: TGTGCCACCATCGGGGGGGACTATGGCTACACCTTC
j_call: TRBJ2-3; d_call: TRBD2; v_call: TRBV15; clone_size: .; cdr3_length: 17; cdr3_aa: CATSTTGLAHRMDTQYF; cdr3_nt: TGTGCCACCAGCACTACAGGACTAGCCCATAGGATGGATACGCAGTATTTT
j_call: TRBJ2-7; d_call: TRBD1; v_call: TRBV6-1; clone_size: once; cdr3_length: 15; cdr3_aa: CASSGEDRGRFEQYF; cdr3_nt: TGTGCCAGCAGTGGGGAGGACAGGGGGCGCTTCGAGCAGTACTTC
j_call: TRBJ2-2; d_call: TRBD2; v_call: TRBV5-1; clone_size: .; cdr3_length: 14; cdr3_aa: CASRLAGNTGELFF; cdr3_nt: TGCGCCAGCAGACTAGCGGGAAACACCGGGGAGCTGTTTTTT
j_call: TRBJ1-2; d_call: TRBD1; v_call: TRBV11-2; clone_size: .; cdr3_length: 12; cdr3_aa: CASSPGTATYAF; cdr3_nt: TGTGCCAGCAGCCCAGGGACAGCCACCTATGCCTTC
j_call: TRBJ2-1; d_call: TRBD2; v_call: TRBV15; clone_size: .; cdr3_length: 16; cdr3_aa: CATSSRLAGGPGEQFF; cdr3_nt: TGTGCCACCAGCAGCCGACTAGCGGGAGGGCCGGGTGAGCAGTTCTTC
j_call: TRBJ2-2; d_call: TRBD2; v_call: TRBV4-1; clone_size: .; cdr3_length: 15; cdr3_aa: CASSQGLAGARELFF; cdr3_nt: TGCGCCAGCAGCCAAGGACTAGCGGGGGCCCGAGAGCTGTTTTTT
j_call: TRBJ1-2; d_call: TRBD1; v_call: TRBV6-6; clone_size: .; cdr3_length: 16; cdr3_aa: CASAPPGDRKGTGYTF; cdr3_nt: TGTGCCAGCGCTCCCCCGGGGGACAGAAAGGGGACTGGCTACACCTTC
j_call: TRBJ1-2; d_call: .; v_call: TRBV30; clone_size: .; cdr3_length: 12; cdr3_aa: CAWSGGADGYTF; cdr3_nt: TGTGCCTGGAGTGGGGGGGCGGATGGCTACACCTTC
j_call: TRBJ2-3; d_call: .; v_call: TRBV5-6; clone_size: .; cdr3_length: 15; cdr3_aa: CASSPGGQSTDTQYF; cdr3_nt: TGTGCCAGCAGCCCTGGGGGACAAAGCACAGATACGCAGTATTTT
j_call: TRBJ2-5; d_call: TRBD2; v_call: TRBV9; clone_size: .; cdr3_length: 15; cdr3_aa: CASSVSSGREETQYF; cdr3_nt: TGTGCCAGCAGCGTTTCTAGCGGGAGGGAAGAGACCCAGTACTTC
j_call: TRBJ2-3; d_call: .; v_call: TRBV7-2; clone_size: .; cdr3_length: 12; cdr3_aa: CASSSPWDTQYF; cdr3_nt: TGTGCCAGCAGCTCCCCCTGGGATACGCAGTATTTT
j_call: TRBJ2-1; d_call: TRBD1; v_call: TRBV5-6; clone_size: .; cdr3_length: 16; cdr3_aa: CASSPGQASSYNEQFF; cdr3_nt: TGTGCCAGCAGCCCGGGACAGGCCAGCTCCTACAATGAGCAGTTCTTC
j_call: TRBJ2-3; d_call: TRBD2; v_call: TRBV18; clone_size: .; cdr3_length: 14; cdr3_aa: CASSQGLAGDTQYF; cdr3_nt: TGTGCCAGCTCACAGGGACTAGCGGGAGATACGCAGTATTTT
j_call: TRBJ1-2; d_call: TRBD1; v_call: TRBV7-9; clone_size: few; cdr3_length: 15; cdr3_aa: CASSSRQGPDYGYTF; cdr3_nt: TGTGCCAGCAGCTCCCGACAGGGTCCGGACTATGGCTACACCTTC
j_call: TRBJ2-7; d_call: TRBD1; v_call: TRBV6-1; clone_size: .; cdr3_length: 13; cdr3_aa: CASSEPGGWWISF; cdr3_nt: TGTGCCAGCAGTGAGCCAGGGGGCTGGTGGATCTCCTTC
j_call: TRBJ2-6; d_call: .; v_call: TRBV6-6; clone_size: .; cdr3_length: 14; cdr3_aa: CATQGHSGANVLTF; cdr3_nt: TGTGCCACACAGGGTCACTCTGGGGCCAACGTCCTGACTTTC
j_call: TRBJ2-1; d_call: TRBD2; v_call: TRBV30; clone_size: .; cdr3_length: 14; cdr3_aa: CAWRGTSVGNEQFF; cdr3_nt: TGTGCCTGGAGGGGGACTAGCGTAGGGAATGAGCAGTTCTTC
j_call: TRBJ2-5; d_call: TRBD2; v_call: TRBV30; clone_size: .; cdr3_length: 16; cdr3_aa: CAWKLWAGEGQETQYF; cdr3_nt: TGTGCCTGGAAACTTTGGGCGGGAGAGGGCCAAGAGACCCAGTACTTC
j_call: TRBJ2-5; d_call: .; v_call: TRBV28; clone_size: .; cdr3_length: 14; cdr3_aa: CASRFPGAQETQYF; cdr3_nt: TGTGCCAGCAGATTCCCGGGAGCCCAAGAGACCCAGTACTTC
j_call: TRBJ1-1; d_call: TRBD1; v_call: TRBV19; clone_size: .; cdr3_length: 13; cdr3_aa: CASSGQGNTEAFF; cdr3_nt: TGTGCCAGTAGCGGACAGGGGAACACTGAAGCTTTCTTT
j_call: TRBJ1-1; d_call: TRBD1; v_call: TRBV19; clone_size: .; cdr3_length: 14; cdr3_aa: CASSPRTGGTEAFF; cdr3_nt: TGTGCCAGTAGTCCTAGGACAGGGGGCACTGAAGCTTTCTTT
j_call: TRBJ1-1; d_call: .; v_call: TRBV18; clone_size: .; cdr3_length: 13; cdr3_aa: CASSGDANTEAFF; cdr3_nt: TGTGCCAGCTCTGGGGACGCGAACACTGAAGCTTTCTTT
j_call: TRBJ2-5; d_call: .; v_call: TRBV28; clone_size: .; cdr3_length: 15; cdr3_aa: CASSPPGGGGETQYF; cdr3_nt: TGTGCCAGCAGTCCTCCCGGTGGGGGTGGGGAGACCCAGTACTTC
j_call: TRBJ2-1; d_call: TRBD2; v_call: TRBV7-9; clone_size: .; cdr3_length: 19; cdr3_aa: CASSSLSGLAGGGGNEQFF; cdr3_nt: TGTGCCAGCAGCTCCCTGTCGGGACTAGCGGGAGGGGGCGGTAATGAGCAGTTCTTC
j_call: TRBJ2-7; d_call: TRBD2; v_call: TRBV29-1; clone_size: .; cdr3_length: 19; cdr3_aa: CSVEGLREDYFSSSYEQYF; cdr3_nt: TGCAGCGTTGAAGGGTTGCGGGAGGATTACTTCTCAAGCTCCTACGAGCAGTACTTC
j_call: TRBJ2-1; d_call: TRBD2; v_call: TRBV18; clone_size: .; cdr3_length: 16; cdr3_aa: CASSLNIGGSYNEQFF; cdr3_nt: TGTGCCAGCTCACTAAACATTGGCGGGAGTTACAATGAGCAGTTCTTC
j_call: TRBJ2-1; d_call: .; v_call: TRBV5-1; clone_size: .; cdr3_length: 14; cdr3_aa: CASSLGQRVGEQFF; cdr3_nt: TGCGCCAGCAGCCTAGGACAGAGGGTTGGTGAGCAGTTCTTC
j_call: TRBJ1-1; d_call: .; v_call: TRBV2; clone_size: .; cdr3_length: 16; cdr3_aa: CASSVGPGRMNTEAFF; cdr3_nt: TGTGCCAGCAGCGTCGGGCCCGGGAGGATGAACACTGAAGCTTTCTTT
j_call: TRBJ1-5; d_call: TRBD1; v_call: TRBV10-3; clone_size: .; cdr3_length: 14; cdr3_aa: CAIPQGSSNQPQHF; cdr3_nt: TGTGCCATTCCACAGGGGAGTAGCAATCAGCCCCAGCATTTT
j_call: TRBJ2-7; d_call: .; v_call: TRBV6-6; clone_size: .; cdr3_length: 12; cdr3_aa: CASSPGSYEQYF; cdr3_nt: TGTGCCAGCAGCCCAGGCAGCTACGAGCAGTACTTC
j_call: TRBJ2-7; d_call: .; v_call: TRBV19; clone_size: .; cdr3_length: 15; cdr3_aa: CASSRGRDSSYEQYF; cdr3_nt: TGTGCCAGTAGTAGAGGGCGGGACAGCTCCTACGAGCAGTACTTC
j_call: TRBJ2-1; d_call: TRBD2; v_call: TRBV7-3; clone_size: once; cdr3_length: 15; cdr3_aa: CASSPGTSDYNEQFF; cdr3_nt: TGTGCCAGCAGCCCCGGGACTAGCGACTACAATGAGCAGTTCTTC
j_call: TRBJ2-2; d_call: .; v_call: TRBV7-3; clone_size: .; cdr3_length: 12; cdr3_aa: CASSLVPGELFF; cdr3_nt: TGTGCCAGCAGCTTAGTCCCCGGGGAGCTGTTTTTT
j_call: TRBJ2-3; d_call: TRBD2; v_call: TRBV7-8; clone_size: few; cdr3_length: 21; cdr3_aa: CASSSPRTEGLAGYPADTQYF; cdr3_nt: TGTGCCAGCAGCTCCCCCCGGACCGAAGGACTAGCGGGTTATCCGGCAGATACGCAGTATTTT
j_call: TRBJ2-3; d_call: .; v_call: TRBV29-1; clone_size: .; cdr3_length: 12; cdr3_aa: CSVVGITDTQYF; cdr3_nt: TGCAGCGTTGTGGGCATCACAGATACGCAGTATTTT
j_call: TRBJ2-7; d_call: .; v_call: TRBV5-4; clone_size: .; cdr3_length: 15; cdr3_aa: CASSIPGPAPGEQYF; cdr3_nt: TGTGCCAGCAGCATTCCGGGGCCTGCGCCGGGCGAGCAGTACTTC
j_call: TRBJ2-1; d_call: .; v_call: TRBV7-9; clone_size: .; cdr3_length: 13; cdr3_aa: CASSPRGANEQFF; cdr3_nt: TGTGCCAGCAGCCCCAGGGGGGCCAATGAGCAGTTCTTC
j_call: TRBJ2-7; d_call: .; v_call: TRBV25-1; clone_size: .; cdr3_length: 12; cdr3_aa: CATRGLSYEQYF; cdr3_nt: TGTGCCACGAGAGGCCTAAGCTACGAGCAGTACTTC
j_call: TRBJ2-3; d_call: TRBD2; v_call: TRBV28; clone_size: once; cdr3_length: 14; cdr3_aa: CASSAGTSADTQYF; cdr3_nt: TGTGCCAGCAGTGCCGGGACTAGCGCAGATACGCAGTATTTT
j_call: TRBJ1-2; d_call: .; v_call: TRBV7-2; clone_size: .; cdr3_length: 17; cdr3_aa: CASSLVSSGGTIYGYTF; cdr3_nt: TGTGCCAGCAGCTTAGTTTCATCCGGGGGCACCATCTATGGCTACACCTTC
j_call: TRBJ1-1; d_call: .; v_call: TRBV4-2; clone_size: few; cdr3_length: 14; cdr3_aa: CASSHRTGHPEAFF; cdr3_nt: TGTGCCAGCAGCCACCGCACGGGACATCCTGAAGCTTTCTTT
j_call: TRBJ2-7; d_call: TRBD2; v_call: TRBV5-1; clone_size: .; cdr3_length: 16; cdr3_aa: CASSGGTSGRTYEQYF; cdr3_nt: TGCGCCAGCAGCGGGGGGACTAGCGGGAGGACCTACGAGCAGTACTTC
j_call: TRBJ2-1; d_call: TRBD2; v_call: TRBV9; clone_size: .; cdr3_length: 20; cdr3_aa: CASSVAIGYTSGSSYNEQFF; cdr3_nt: TGTGCCAGCAGCGTAGCTATAGGCTATACTAGCGGGAGCTCCTACAATGAGCAGTTCTTC
j_call: TRBJ2-2; d_call: .; v_call: TRBV19; clone_size: .; cdr3_length: 16; cdr3_aa: CASSPRRLGRYGELFF; cdr3_nt: TGTGCCAGTAGTCCCCGTCGACTGGGGCGGTACGGGGAGCTGTTTTTT
j_call: TRBJ2-7; d_call: .; v_call: TRBV19; clone_size: once; cdr3_length: 14; cdr3_aa: CASSFGGPSYEQYF; cdr3_nt: TGTGCCAGTTCCTTTGGGGGACCCTCCTACGAGCAGTACTTC
j_call: TRBJ2-2; d_call: TRBD1; v_call: TRBV18; clone_size: .; cdr3_length: 14; cdr3_aa: CASSQGTVGGELFF; cdr3_nt: TGTGCCAGCTCACAGGGGACAGTTGGCGGGGAGCTGTTTTTT
j_call: TRBJ1-5; d_call: .; v_call: TRBV5-1; clone_size: .; cdr3_length: 14; cdr3_aa: CASSATGADQPQHF; cdr3_nt: TGCGCCAGCAGCGCAACGGGGGCCGATCAGCCCCAGCATTTT
j_call: TRBJ2-7; d_call: TRBD1; v_call: TRBV10-3; clone_size: .; cdr3_length: 14; cdr3_aa: CAISEWDRPYEQYF; cdr3_nt: TGTGCCATCAGTGAATGGGACAGGCCCTACGAGCAGTACTTC
j_call: TRBJ1-1; d_call: .; v_call: TRBV7-2; clone_size: .; cdr3_length: 14; cdr3_aa: CASSFQGEGTEAFF; cdr3_nt: TGTGCCAGCAGCTTCCAGGGAGAGGGCACTGAAGCTTTCTTT
j_call: TRBJ2-7; d_call: TRBD2; v_call: TRBV27; clone_size: .; cdr3_length: 16; cdr3_aa: CASSLSLAGGIYEQYF; cdr3_nt: TGTGCCAGCAGTTTATCGTTAGCGGGAGGCATCTACGAGCAGTACTTC
j_call: TRBJ1-2; d_call: .; v_call: TRBV7-3; clone_size: .; cdr3_length: 13; cdr3_aa: CASSLGGGYGYTF; cdr3_nt: TGTGCCAGCAGCTTAGGAGGGGGCTATGGCTACACCTTC